A single sample is the source of the 11 T cell receptor beta chains below, sequenced in a study of spatial heterogeneity in lung cancer (dated by TCRdb to the late 2010s). The paper's findings and limits, for the study overall: The tumor nonsynonymous mutation count correlated with the number of expanded intratumoral alpha and beta TCRs.

The library was generated by 5' RACE. The run used a NextSeq 500. TCRdb reanalyzed the raw reads on its own, using fastp at Q25 for trimming and MiXCR for clone calling, and kept in-frame beta chains. Identical CDR3 proteins give one entry, which carries the most common genes and DNA. Present in this sample are several thousand distinct CDR3 sequences, approximately 22% of which were seen just once. The ten largest make up about 9.3% of the sample. The antigens of these receptors remain unknown. According to the study, the label for this sample's time point signals: sample taken at primary tumor resection. Sample: lung tumor tissue, taken at surgery. These receptors were obtained from a male donor with early-stage non-small cell lung cancer.

This clonotype rates as medium-sized (0.01 to 0.1%). The junction shows a germline mismatch at one end, possibly a read error. This chain joins TRBV27 and TRBJ2-1; no reliable D call. This CDR3 has 14 residues. Per the germline V gene, CDR1 is MNHEY and CDR2 is SMNVEV (reference sequence). CDR3 coding DNA: TGTGCCAGCAGTTTATCTAGGACCACCAATCAGCAGTTCTTC. It specifies CASSLSRTTNQQFF.

The rearrangement joins TRBV5-1 to TRBJ1-5; D gene ambiguous. The CDR3 is 15 amino acids. Germline-derived CDR1 and CDR2 are SGHRS and YFSETQ. V lost 4 bases to trimming and J lost 9 bases, with 20 bases between them. The CDR3 spells CASSLNPSDGRPQHF. Here the CDR3 DNA reads TGCGCCAGCAGCCTTAACCCCTCTGACGGGAGGCCCCAGCATTTT.

This clonotype is medium-sized by share. The chain has TRBV20-1 and TRBJ2-3, with 9 bases identical to TRBD2. The V gene's germline CDR1 is DFQATT and CDR2 SNEGSKA (reference sequence). Trimming took 6 bases from V and 4 from J; bases not matched to a gene: 2. The CDR3 is 12 residues long. Written as DNA, the CDR3 is TGCAGTGCCTTAGCGGGAGCAGATACGCAGTATTTT. Translated, it gives CSALAGADTQYF.

This clonotype is labeled as medium-sized. V gene TRBV10-3 combines with J gene TRBJ2-7; the match to TRBD2 covers 9 bases. The germline gives CDR1 ENHRY, CDR2 SYGVKD. This CDR3 region has 17 residues. V was pared by 4 bases and J by 7 bases, with 17 bases of the junction left unmatched. The CDR3 nucleotides read TGTGCCATCAGTGGAATTAGCGGGAGTTCCGTGGCGGAGGAGCAGTACTTC. It specifies CAISGISGSSVAEEQYF.

This clonotype was counted a few times. V usage is TRBV10-3 and J usage is TRBJ2-7; 8 bases are shared with TRBD2. CDR1 is ENHRY, CDR2 SYGVKD, per germline. The V and J ends lost 2 bases and 5 bases, in that order; junction bases with no gene match: 11. This CDR3 has 16 residues. This CDR3 is CAISEASGRRHDEQYF. In DNA form, the CDR3 reads TGTGCCATCAGTGAGGCGAGCGGGAGACGGCACGACGAGCAGTACTTC.

This clonotype occurred a few times. The chain recombines TRBV3-1 with TRBJ1-5; D ambiguous. The CDR3 has 15 residues. Trimming cost V 1 base and J 10 bases, with 17 bases left between them. Germline V lookup: CDR1 LGHDT, CDR2 YNNKEL (reference sequence). DNA of the CDR3: TGTGCCAGCAGCCAAGGGGGAGGGAGGGAGCATCCCCAGCATTTT. Amino acid sequence: CASSQGGGREHPQHF.

This clonotype was found many times. The V gene is TRBV12-2, the J gene TRBJ1-1. TRBV12-2 counts as a pseudogene. The CDR3 is 14 amino acids. CDR3 nucleotides: TGTGCAAGTCTCCTAGGGCGCAGGAACACTGAAGCTTTCTTT. The encoded protein is CASLLGRRNTEAFF.

By sample fraction, this clonotype is medium-sized. V gene TRBV10-1 combines with J gene TRBJ2-1; D uncertain. Germline lookup yields CDR1 WNHNN and CDR2 SYGVQD (reference sequence). Trimming left V 3 bases short and J 6 bases short, with 3 bases between. This CDR3 region has 11 residues. In DNA, the CDR3 is TGCGCCAGCAGTGAAGGCAATGAGCAGTTCTTC. The encoded protein is CASSEGNEQFF.

This clonotype has only a few counts. The chain recombines TRBV5-4 with TRBJ2-3; the match to TRBD1 covers 7 bases. Germline V gene sequence: CDR1 SGHNT, CDR2 YYREEE (reference sequence). The CDR3 loop spans 16 amino acids. V gave up 0 bases and J gave up 1 base; unmatched junction bases: 5. The CDR3 sequence: CASSLATGVGTDTQYF. The CDR3 coding sequence is TGTGCCAGCAGCTTGGCAACAGGGGTTGGCACAGATACGCAGTATTTT.

This clonotype was counted between two and nine times. The gene calls are TRBV19 and TRBJ2-5; 7 bases agree with TRBD2. J lost 5 bases, V lost 5 bases, and 14 bases had no gene match. The germline V gene has CDR1 LNHDA and CDR2 SQIVND (reference sequence). This CDR3 is 16 amino acids long. The CDR3 loop reads CASSLGGTTRAETQYF. In DNA form, the CDR3 reads TGTGCCAGTAGTCTGGGCGGGACTACGCGTGCGGAGACCCAGTACTTC.

Sample share makes this clonotype medium-sized. The chain links TRBV6-5 to TRBJ2-7; 14 positions agree with TRBD2. Trimming took 6 bases from V and 2 from J; bases not matched to a gene: 3. CDR3 length: 15 amino acids. Germline V gives CDR1 MNHEY, CDR2 SVGAGI. The CDR3 nucleotides read TGTGCCAGCAGGTTGGGACTAGCGGGAGCCTACGAGCAGTACTTC. This encodes CASRLGLAGAYEQYF.